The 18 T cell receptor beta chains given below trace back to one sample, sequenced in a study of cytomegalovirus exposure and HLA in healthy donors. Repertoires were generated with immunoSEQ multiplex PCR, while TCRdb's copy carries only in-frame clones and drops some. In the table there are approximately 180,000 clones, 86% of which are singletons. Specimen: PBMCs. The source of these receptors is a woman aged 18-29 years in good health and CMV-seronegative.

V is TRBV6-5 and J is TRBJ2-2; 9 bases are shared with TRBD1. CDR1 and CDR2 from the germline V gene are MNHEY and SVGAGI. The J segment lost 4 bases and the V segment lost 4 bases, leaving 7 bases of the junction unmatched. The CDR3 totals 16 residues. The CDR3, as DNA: TGTGCCAGCAGTTCCCCGGGACAGGGATTCACCGGGGAGCTGTTTTTT. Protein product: CASSSPGQGFTGELFF.

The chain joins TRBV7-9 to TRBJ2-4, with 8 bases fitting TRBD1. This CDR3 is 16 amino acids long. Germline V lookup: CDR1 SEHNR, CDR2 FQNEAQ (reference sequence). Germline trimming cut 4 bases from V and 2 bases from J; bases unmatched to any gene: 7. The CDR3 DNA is TGTGCCAGCAGCTCCGGACAGGGTATCCCCAAAAACATTCAGTACTTC. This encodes CASSSGQGIPKNIQYF.

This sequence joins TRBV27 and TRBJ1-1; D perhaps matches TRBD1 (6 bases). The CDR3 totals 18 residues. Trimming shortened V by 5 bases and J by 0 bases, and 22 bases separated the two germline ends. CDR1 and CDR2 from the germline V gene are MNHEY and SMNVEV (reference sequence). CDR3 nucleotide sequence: TGTGCCAGCAGTCTGGGGGGGGCCGGGGGGGTTATGAACACTGAAGCTTTCTTT. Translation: CASSLGGAGGVMNTEAFF.

The CDR3 region is CASSLWGLWVSGNTIYF. CDR3 DNA: TGCGCCAGCAGCTTGTGGGGGCTTTGGGTCTCTGGAAACACCATATATTTT. This chain connects TRBV5-1 to TRBJ1-3, with a weak D call TRBD1 (6 bases). The germline gives CDR1 SGHRS, CDR2 YFSETQ. The CDR3 consists of 17 residues. V was pared by 1 base and J by 0 bases, with 14 bases between.

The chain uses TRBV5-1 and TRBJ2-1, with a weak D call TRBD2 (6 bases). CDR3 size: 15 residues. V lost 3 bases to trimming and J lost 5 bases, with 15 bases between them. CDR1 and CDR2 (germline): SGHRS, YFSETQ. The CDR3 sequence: CASSSDSRGNNEQFF. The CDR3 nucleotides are TGCGCCAGCAGCTCTGACTCACGCGGGAACAATGAGCAGTTCTTC.

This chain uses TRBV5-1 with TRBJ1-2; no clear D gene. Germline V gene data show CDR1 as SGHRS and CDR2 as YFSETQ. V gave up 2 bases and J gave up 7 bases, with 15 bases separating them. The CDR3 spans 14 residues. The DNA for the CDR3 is TGCGCCAGCAGCTTAGGAAGTTCCTCGGGTGGCTACACCTTC. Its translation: CASSLGSSSGGYTF.

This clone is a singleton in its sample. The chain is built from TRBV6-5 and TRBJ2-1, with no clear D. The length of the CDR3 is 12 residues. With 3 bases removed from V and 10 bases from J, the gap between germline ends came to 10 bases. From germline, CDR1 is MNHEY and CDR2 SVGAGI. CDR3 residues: CASSYQGGEQFF. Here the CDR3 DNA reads TGTGCCAGCAGTTATCAAGGCGGAGAGCAGTTCTTC.

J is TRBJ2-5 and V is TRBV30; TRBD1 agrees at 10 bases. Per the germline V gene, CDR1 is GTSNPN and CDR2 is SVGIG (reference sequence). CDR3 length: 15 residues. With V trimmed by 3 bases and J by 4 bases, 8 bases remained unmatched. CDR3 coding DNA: TGTGCCTGGAGCCCCCGGACAGGGGGAACAGAGACCCAGTACTTC. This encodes CAWSPRTGGTETQYF.

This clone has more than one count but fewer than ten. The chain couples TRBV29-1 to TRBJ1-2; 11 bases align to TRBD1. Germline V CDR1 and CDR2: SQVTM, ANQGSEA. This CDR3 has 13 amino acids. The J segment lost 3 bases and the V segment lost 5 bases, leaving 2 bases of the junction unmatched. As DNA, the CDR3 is TGCAGCGTTAGGACAGGGGGCTACTATGGCTACACCTTC. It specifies CSVRTGGYYGYTF.

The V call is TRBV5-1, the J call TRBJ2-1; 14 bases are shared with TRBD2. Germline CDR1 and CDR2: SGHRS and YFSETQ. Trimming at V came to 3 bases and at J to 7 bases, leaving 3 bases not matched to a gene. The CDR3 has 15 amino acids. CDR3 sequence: CASSWGLAGVNEQFF. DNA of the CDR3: TGCGCCAGCAGCTGGGGACTAGCGGGGGTTAATGAGCAGTTCTTC. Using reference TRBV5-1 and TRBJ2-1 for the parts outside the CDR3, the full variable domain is KAGVTQTPRYLIKTRGQQVTLSCSPISGHRSVSWYQQTPGQGLQFLFEYFSETQRNKGNFPGRFSGRQFSNSRSEMNVSTLELGDSALYLCASSWGLAGVNEQFFGPGTRLTVL.

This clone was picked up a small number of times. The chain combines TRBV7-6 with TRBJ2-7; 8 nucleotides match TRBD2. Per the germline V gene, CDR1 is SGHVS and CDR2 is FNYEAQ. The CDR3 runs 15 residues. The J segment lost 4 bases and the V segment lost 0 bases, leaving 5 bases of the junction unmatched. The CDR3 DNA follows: TGTGCCAGCAGCTTAGCGAAGGGCGGGAGGTACGAGCAGTACTTC. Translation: CASSLAKGGRYEQYF.

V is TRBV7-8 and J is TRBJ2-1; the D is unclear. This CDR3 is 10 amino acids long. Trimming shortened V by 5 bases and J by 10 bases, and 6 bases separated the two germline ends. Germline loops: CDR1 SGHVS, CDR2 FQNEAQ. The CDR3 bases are TGTGCCAGCAGCGAGAGGGAGCAGTTCTTC. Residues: CASSEREQFF.

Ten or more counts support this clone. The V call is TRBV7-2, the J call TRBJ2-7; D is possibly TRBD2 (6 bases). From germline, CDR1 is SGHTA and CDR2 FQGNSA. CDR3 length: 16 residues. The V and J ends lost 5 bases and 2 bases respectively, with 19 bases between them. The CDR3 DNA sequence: TGTGCCAGCAGCCTCCCCAGCGGGTCAATTACCTACGAGCAGTACTTC. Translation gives CASSLPSGSITYEQYF.

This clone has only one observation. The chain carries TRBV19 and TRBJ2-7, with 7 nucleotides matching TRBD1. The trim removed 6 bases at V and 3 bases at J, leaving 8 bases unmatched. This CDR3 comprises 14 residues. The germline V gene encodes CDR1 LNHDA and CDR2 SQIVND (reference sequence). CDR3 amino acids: CASSGTDGIYEQYF. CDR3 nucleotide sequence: TGTGCCAGTAGCGGGACAGACGGGATCTACGAGCAGTACTTC.

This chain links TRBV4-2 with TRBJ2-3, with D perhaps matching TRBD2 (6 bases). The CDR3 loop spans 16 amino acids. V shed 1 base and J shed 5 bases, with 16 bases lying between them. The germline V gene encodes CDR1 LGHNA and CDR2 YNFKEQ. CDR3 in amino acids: CASSQVGSSSGDTQYF. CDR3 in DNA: TGTGCCAGCAGCCAAGTCGGGAGCTCAAGCGGAGATACGCAGTATTTT.

The chain's CDR3 is CASSLGHFYEQYF. CDR3 in DNA: TGTGCCAGCAGTCTCGGACACTTCTACGAGCAGTACTTC. The chain recombines TRBV2 with TRBJ2-7, with D maybe TRBD1 (5 bases). This CDR3 has 13 residues. CDR1 SNHLY and CDR2 FYNNEI come from the germline V gene. Trimming took off 5 bases at V and 3 bases at J, with 11 bases between the two ends.

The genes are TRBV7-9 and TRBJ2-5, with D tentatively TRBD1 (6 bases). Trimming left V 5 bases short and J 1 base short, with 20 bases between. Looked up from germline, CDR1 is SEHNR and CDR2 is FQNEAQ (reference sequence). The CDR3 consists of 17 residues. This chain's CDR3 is CASSTYPTGKVQETQYF. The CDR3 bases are TGTGCCAGCAGCACCTACCCCACAGGGAAAGTCCAAGAGACCCAGTACTTC. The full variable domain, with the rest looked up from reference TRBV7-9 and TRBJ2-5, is DTGVSQNPRHKITKRGQNVTFRCDPISEHNRLYWYRQTLGQGPEFLTYFQNEAQLEKSRLLSDRFSAERPKGSFSTLEIQRTEQGDSAMYLCASSTYPTGKVQETQYFGPGTRLLVL.

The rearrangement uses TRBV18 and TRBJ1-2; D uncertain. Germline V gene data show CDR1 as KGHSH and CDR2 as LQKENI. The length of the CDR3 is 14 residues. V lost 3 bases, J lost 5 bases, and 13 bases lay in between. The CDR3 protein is CASSPEMGSYGYTF. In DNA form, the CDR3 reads TGTGCCAGCTCACCGGAGATGGGTAGTTATGGCTACACCTTC.